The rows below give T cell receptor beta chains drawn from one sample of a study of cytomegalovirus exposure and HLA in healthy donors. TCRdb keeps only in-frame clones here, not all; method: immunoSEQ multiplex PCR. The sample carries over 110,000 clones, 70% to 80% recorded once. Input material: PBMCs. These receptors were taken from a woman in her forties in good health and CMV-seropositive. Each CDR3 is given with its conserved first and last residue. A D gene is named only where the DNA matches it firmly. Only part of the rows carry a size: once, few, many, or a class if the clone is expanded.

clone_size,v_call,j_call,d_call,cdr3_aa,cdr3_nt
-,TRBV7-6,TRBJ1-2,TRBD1,CASSLGKGQKNYGYTF,TGTGCCAGCAGCTTAGGAAAGGGACAGAAAAACTATGGCTACACCTTT
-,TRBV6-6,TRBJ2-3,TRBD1,CASSYGDSFSTDTQYF,TGTGCCAGCAGTTACGGGGACAGCTTCAGCACAGATACGCAGTATTTT
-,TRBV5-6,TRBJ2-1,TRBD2,CASSSPSGRVLSYNEQFF,TGTGCCAGCAGCTCGCCTAGCGGGAGGGTCCTCTCCTACAATGAGCAGTTCTTC
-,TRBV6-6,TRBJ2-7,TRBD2,CASSLFGGGPYEQYF,TGTGCCAGCAGTTTGTTCGGGGGAGGGCCCTACGAGCAGTACTTC
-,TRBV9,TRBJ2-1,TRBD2,CASSGGLAGAEWNEQFF,TGTGCCAGCAGCGGCGGACTAGCGGGAGCTGAGTGGAATGAGCAGTTCTTC
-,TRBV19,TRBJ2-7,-,CASSKGGSTYEQYF,TGTGCCAGTAGTAAGGGGGGGAGCACCTACGAGCAGTACTTC
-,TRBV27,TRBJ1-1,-,CASSLGSTEAFF,TGTGCCAGCAGTTTGGGGAGCACTGAAGCTTTCTTT
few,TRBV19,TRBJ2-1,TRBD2,CASSIQRGGSYNEQFF,TGTGCCAGTAGTATCCAGCGCGGGGGTTCCTACAATGAGCAGTTCTTC
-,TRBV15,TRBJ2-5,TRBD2,CATSRGYTSGIGETQYF,TGTGCCACCAGCAGAGGGTACACTAGCGGGATCGGGGAGACCCAGTACTTC
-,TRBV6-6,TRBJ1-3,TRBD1,CASSLPTGNANTIYF,TGTGCCAGCAGCCTCCCGACAGGGAATGCAAACACCATATATTTT
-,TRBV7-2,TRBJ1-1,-,CASSPGQIRGEAFF,TGTGCCAGCAGCCCCGGACAGATACGTGGTGAAGCTTTCTTT
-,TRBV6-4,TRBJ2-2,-,CASSDAYSTGELFF,TGTGCCAGCAGTGACGCTTATAGTACCGGGGAGCTGTTTTTT
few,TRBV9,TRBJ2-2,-,CASEWGDTGELFF,TGTGCCAGCGAGTGGGGGGACACCGGGGAGCTGTTTTTT
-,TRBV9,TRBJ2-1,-,CASSVALQTHNEQFF,TGTGCCAGCAGCGTCGCCCTTCAGACTCACAATGAGCAGTTCTTC
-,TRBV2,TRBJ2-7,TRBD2,CASSRLAGTSFDEQYF,TGTGCCAGCAGTAGACTAGCGGGGACTTCTTTTGATGAGCAGTACTTC
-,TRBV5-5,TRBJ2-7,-,CASWGVGPQGGEQYF,TGTGCCAGCTGGGGTGTCGGCCCCCAGGGGGGCGAGCAGTACTTC
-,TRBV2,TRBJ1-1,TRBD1,CASLLGQAAEAFF,TGTGCCAGCCTCCTCGGACAGGCCGCTGAAGCTTTCTTT
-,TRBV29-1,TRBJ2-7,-,CSVVHDEQYF,TGCAGCGTCGTACACGACGAGCAGTACTTC
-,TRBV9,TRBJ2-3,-,CARRGGTQYF,TGTGCCCGCAGGGGGGGTACGCAGTATTTT
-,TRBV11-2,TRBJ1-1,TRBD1,CASSFGQATRLTEAFF,TGTGCCAGCAGCTTCGGACAGGCCACCCGTTTGACTGAAGCTTTCTTT
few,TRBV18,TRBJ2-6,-,CASSPLEVGANVLTF,TGTGCCAGCTCACCATTGGAGGTTGGGGCCAACGTCCTGACTTTC
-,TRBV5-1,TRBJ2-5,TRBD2,CASSLGTSGQETQYF,TGCGCCAGCAGCTTGGGGACTAGCGGCCAAGAGACCCAGTACTTC
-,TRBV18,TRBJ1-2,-,CASSPPEEVRYGYTF,TGTGCCAGCTCACCACCAGAGGAGGTTCGCTATGGCTACACCTTC
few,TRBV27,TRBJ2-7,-,CASSPSAHPQYEQYF,TGTGCCAGCAGCCCATCAGCGCACCCGCAGTACGAGCAGTACTTC
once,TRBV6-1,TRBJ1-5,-,CASPNRNQPQHF,TGTGCCAGCCCAAACAGGAATCAGCCCCAGCATTTT
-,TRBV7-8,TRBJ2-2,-,CASSLARQVGGTGELFF,TGTGCCAGCAGCTTAGCGCGACAGGTCGGTGGCACCGGGGAGCTGTTTTTT
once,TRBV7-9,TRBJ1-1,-,CASSENLGPSAEGGFF,TGTGCCAGCAGCGAAAATTTGGGACCGAGTGCCGAAGGGGGTTTCTTT
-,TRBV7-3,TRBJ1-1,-,CASSPSSEAFF,TGTGCCAGCAGCCCTTCGAGTGAAGCTTTCTTT
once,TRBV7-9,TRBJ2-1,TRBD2,CASSPRTTSGYNEQFF,TGTGCCAGCAGCCCTCGAACGACTAGCGGCTACAATGAGCAGTTCTTC
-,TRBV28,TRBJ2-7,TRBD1,CASSWQDRAGYEQYF,TGTGCCAGCAGTTGGCAGGACAGGGCTGGGTACGAGCAGTACTTC
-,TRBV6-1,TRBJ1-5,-,CASSSLGGRQPQHF,TGTGCCAGCAGTTCCCTCGGGGGTAGGCAGCCCCAGCATTTT
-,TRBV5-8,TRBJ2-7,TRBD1,CASSLTGWYEQYF,TGTGCCAGCAGCCTGACAGGGTGGTACGAGCAGTACTTC
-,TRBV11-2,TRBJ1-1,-,CASSLGGLGGTEAFF,TGTGCCAGCAGCTTAGGAGGGTTGGGGGGCACTGAAGCTTTCTTT
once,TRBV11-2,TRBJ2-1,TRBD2,CASSPRLAGVHNEQFF,TGTGCCAGCAGCCCACGACTAGCGGGAGTGCACAATGAGCAGTTCTTC
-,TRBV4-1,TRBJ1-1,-,CASSQRGGGPQNTEAFF,TGCGCCAGCAGCCAACGTGGCGGGGGACCTCAGAACACTGAAGCTTTCTTT
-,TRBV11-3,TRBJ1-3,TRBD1,CASSLGQAGNTIYF,TGTGCCAGCAGCCTCGGACAGGCGGGAAACACCATATATTTT